Presented here are 25 T cell receptor beta chains from one specimen sequenced in a study of T cell repertoires in cytomegalovirus infection. Their specific antigens are unknown. TCRdb re-analysed the reads in MiXCR, keeping a single row per CDR3 protein. The sample lists some 560,000 distinct CDR3 sequences, almost 40% occurring once. The source was cultured PBMCs, collected from culture after CMV antigen stimulation. These receptors originate from a human donor in good health (CMV status not recorded). Some clones in this sample may be carry-over from other donors' samples.

CDR3 amino acids: CASSLAQRGGLTDTQYF. In DNA, the CDR3 is TGTGCCAGCAGCTTAGCGCAGCGGGGGGGCTTGACAGATACGCAGTATTTT. V and J are TRBV7-6 and TRBJ2-3, with 10 bases aligning to TRBD2. CDR1 is SGHVS, CDR2 FNYEAQ, per germline. The CDR3 length is 17 residues. V was pared by 0 bases and J by 3 bases, with 6 bases of the junction left unmatched.

J is TRBJ1-2 and V is TRBV5-5; D is undetermined. The CDR3 consists of 15 residues. The germline CDR1 and CDR2 sequences are SGHKS and YYEKEE (reference sequence). Trimming removed 4 bases at V and 5 bases at J, with 18 bases between. The CDR3 loop reads CASSTDEYVVYGYTF. DNA of the CDR3: TGTGCCAGCAGCACCGACGAATATGTCGTGTATGGCTACACCTTC.

This clonotype was seen repeatedly, ten times or more. The CDR3 DNA is TGTGCCAGTAGTCCTACAGCGAACACTGAAGCTTTCTTT. This translates into CASSPTANTEAFF. The rearrangement links TRBV19 to TRBJ1-1, with D unclear. Germline V lookup: CDR1 LNHDA, CDR2 SQIVND (reference sequence). CDR3 length equals 13 residues. V was clipped by 5 bases and J by 1 base, with 8 bases between them.

The chain combines TRBV6-2 or TRBV6-3 with TRBJ2-7; no firm D call. Germline CDR1 reads MNHEY; CDR2 reads SVGEGT. CDR3 length: 15 amino acids. The V end lost 2 bases, the J end lost 0 bases, and 11 bases lay between the germline ends. Here the CDR3 DNA reads TGTGCCAGCAGTTACACTCCATTGAGCTCCTACGAGCAGTACTTC. Residues: CASSYTPLSSYEQYF.

This clonotype came up a few times. The CDR3 DNA is TGTGCCACCAGCAGGGGACAGGGAAAGACCCAGTACTTC. It specifies CATSRGQGKTQYF. The rearrangement joins TRBV15 to TRBJ2-5; 9 nucleotides line up with TRBD1. This CDR3 is 13 amino acids long. Germline CDR1 LNHNV, CDR2 YYDKDF (reference sequence). With V trimmed by 3 bases and J by 6 bases, 2 bases remained unmatched.

The chain recombines TRBV6-2 or TRBV6-3 with TRBJ2-7; D not resolved. Trimming removed 0 bases from V and 3 bases from J, with 12 bases in between. The germline CDR1 and CDR2 sequences are MNHEY and SVGEGT. There are 15 residues in the CDR3. The CDR3 nucleotides are TGTGCCAGCAGTTACTCCCTTCTTCGTAGCTACGAGCAGTACTTC. It encodes CASSYSLLRSYEQYF.

The chain combines TRBV12-3 or TRBV12-4 with TRBJ2-4; 15 bases are a match to TRBD2. The CDR3 has 20 residues. Trimming removed 4 bases from V and 0 bases from J; junction bases left unmatched: 10. CDR3 DNA: TGTGCCAGCAGTTCGTTCCGGACTAGCGGGAGGGCGGGAGCCAAAAACATTCAGTACTTC. Amino acids: CASSSFRTSGRAGAKNIQYF.

The chain links TRBV2 to TRBJ2-2; perhaps TRBD1 as D (6 bases). The V gene's germline CDR1 is SNHLY and CDR2 FYNNEI. Trimming took 6 bases from V and 6 from J, leaving 14 bases between them. The CDR3 extends over 14 amino acids. The CDR3 loop is CASRRGFSSGELFF. The CDR3 DNA sequence: TGTGCCAGCAGGAGGGGGTTCAGCTCCGGGGAGCTGTTTTTT.

This rearrangement joins TRBV18 to TRBJ2-4, with TRBD1 matching 11 bases. The CDR3 contains 16 residues. CDR1 KGHSH and CDR2 LQKENI come from the germline V gene. The ends lost 2 bases at V and 0 bases at J; junction bases unmatched: 0. Here the CDR3 reads CASSPGTGGAKNIQYF. CDR3 DNA: TGTGCCAGCTCACCAGGGACAGGGGGAGCCAAAAACATTCAGTACTTC.

This clonotype was found many times. This chain uses TRBV7-8 with TRBJ1-5; possible D gene TRBD1, 5 bases. The ends were cut back, 1 base at V and 9 bases at J, with 19 bases in the middle. Germline V gene sequence: CDR1 SGHVS, CDR2 FQNEAQ. The CDR3 loop spans 16 amino acids. The CDR3 DNA follows: TGTGCCAGCAGCTTAGACCCCGGGACGGCCACGGGGCCCCAGCATTTT. The encoded protein is CASSLDPGTATGPQHF.

This clonotype came up once. The chain is built from TRBV6-1 and TRBJ1-6; 12 nucleotides match TRBD1. CDR1 and CDR2 from the germline V gene are MNHNS and SASEGT. The CDR3 is 14 amino acids. The V segment lost 3 bases and the J segment 13 bases; nucleotides outside the gene matches: 4. The CDR3 sequence: CASSEWDRGLPLHF. CDR3 nucleotides: TGTGCCAGCAGTGAGTGGGACAGGGGGCTTCCCCTCCACTTT.

V gene TRBV27 combines with J gene TRBJ2-3; 12 positions match TRBD2. Germline lookup yields CDR1 MNHEY and CDR2 SMNVEV (reference sequence). With V trimmed by 5 bases and J by 6 bases, 15 bases remained unmatched. The CDR3 length is 18 residues. The CDR3 spells CASSERLAGALFGDTQYF. DNA for the CDR3: TGTGCCAGCAGTGAGAGACTAGCGGGAGCGCTATTCGGGGATACGCAGTATTTT.

This clonotype was observed a few times. V is TRBV10-3 and J is TRBJ2-5, with D hard to call. Germline CDR1 reads ENHRY; CDR2 reads SYGVKD. The CDR3 has 9 residues. Deletions cut 6 bases from V and 5 bases from J, with 1 base between. This CDR3 is CAIRETQYF. CDR3 nucleotide sequence: TGTGCCATCAGGGAGACCCAGTACTTC.

This clonotype has only a few counts. The rearrangement uses TRBV7-8 and TRBJ1-6; TRBD1 agrees at 9 bases. J lost 10 bases, V lost 3 bases, and 4 bases had no gene match. Germline V lookup: CDR1 SGHVS, CDR2 FQNEAQ. The CDR3 contains 14 residues. CDR3 region: CASSFATGGSPLHF. CDR3 coding DNA: TGTGCCAGCAGCTTCGCGACAGGGGGGTCACCCCTCCACTTT.

This chain links TRBV4-1 with TRBJ2-1; D unclear. The CDR3 loop spans 15 amino acids. Trimming shortened V by 3 bases and J by 9 bases, and 18 bases separated the two germline ends. In germline, CDR1 is MGHRA, CDR2 YSYEKL. The CDR3 region is CASSQTDSPWPEQFF. The CDR3 DNA follows: TGCGCCAGCAGCCAGACCGACTCCCCGTGGCCTGAGCAGTTCTTC.

This clonotype showed up just a few times. This chain joins TRBV12-3 or TRBV12-4 and TRBJ1-6; D is perhaps TRBD1 (5 bases). With 4 bases removed from V and 7 bases from J, the gap between germline ends came to 14 bases. CDR3 length: 15 residues. CDR3 sequence: CASSWTGTLNSPLHF. The DNA for the CDR3 is TGTGCCAGCAGTTGGACCGGGACCCTAAATTCACCCCTCCACTTT.

The chain joins TRBV18 to TRBJ1-4; possibly TRBD1 for D (6 bases). V was pared by 0 bases and J by 5 bases, with 10 bases between. The CDR3 loop spans 15 amino acids. Germline CDR1 reads KGHSH; CDR2 reads LQKENI. The CDR3 sequence is CASSPPGQPNEKLFF. The CDR3 nucleotides are TGTGCCAGCTCACCACCAGGACAGCCGAATGAAAAACTGTTTTTT.

This clonotype was observed a handful of times. The rearrangement links TRBV2 to TRBJ1-4; D ambiguous. The CDR3 extends over 15 amino acids. Germline V gene data show CDR1 as SNHLY and CDR2 as FYNNEI. Trimming removed 2 bases at V and 0 bases at J, with 7 bases between. This CDR3 is CASSELPTTNEKLFF. In DNA, the CDR3 is TGTGCCAGCAGTGAACTTCCCACAACTAATGAAAAACTGTTTTTT. The full variable domain, rest sourced from reference TRBV2 and TRBJ1-4, is EPEVTQTPSHQVTQMGQEVILRCVPISNHLYFYWYRQILGQKVEFLVSFYNNEISEKSEIFDDQFSVERPDGSNFTLKIRSTKLEDSAMYFCASSELPTTNEKLFFGSGTQLSVL.

The chain combines TRBV27 with TRBJ1-1; D not resolved. The V end was cut by 1 base, the J end by 1 base, with 13 bases between. Germline assignment: CDR1 MNHEY and CDR2 SMNVEV (reference sequence). The CDR3 has 16 residues. The CDR3 DNA follows: TGTGCCAGCAGTTTATACCCGGCGCGAGCGAACACTGAAGCTTTCTTT. Translated: CASSLYPARANTEAFF.

The rearrangement joins TRBV6-2 or TRBV6-3 to TRBJ2-6; the D gene is possibly TRBD2 (6 bases). Germline values: CDR1 MNHEY, CDR2 SVGEGT. This CDR3 contains 19 residues. Trimming stripped 6 bases from V and 4 bases from J, with 25 bases between. Here the CDR3 DNA reads TGTGCCAGCAGATCCCCCTGGAGGGGAGCGCCAGTGGGGGCCAACGTCCTGACTTTC. This codes for CASRSPWRGAPVGANVLTF.

The V and J genes are TRBV24-1 and TRBJ2-1, with 13 bases that match TRBD2. The V segment lost 2 bases and the J segment 8 bases; nucleotides outside the gene matches: 11. CDR1 is KGHDR and CDR2 is SFDVKD in the germline V gene. The CDR3 loop spans 18 amino acids. For the CDR3, the DNA is TGTGCCACCAGTGATTCCGCAGACGGACTAGCGGGAGATGATGAGCAGTTCTTC. Its protein is CATSDSADGLAGDDEQFF.

This clonotype was recorded a few times. V usage is TRBV7-6 and J usage is TRBJ1-4; possibly TRBD1 for D (6 bases). V dropped 1 base and J dropped 2 bases, with 8 bases sitting between them. CDR1 SGHVS and CDR2 FNYEAQ come from the germline V gene. The CDR3 extends over 15 amino acids. The CDR3 nucleotides read TGTGCCAGCAGCTTAGTCGGACAGACTAATGAAAAACTGTTTTTT. Translated: CASSLVGQTNEKLFF.

This chain joins TRBV6-6 and TRBJ2-7, with D perhaps being TRBD1 or TRBD2 (5 bases each). This CDR3 comprises 13 residues. The germline V and J ends were trimmed by 2 bases and 3 bases, with 8 bases remaining between them. CDR1 is MNHNY, CDR2 SVGAGI, per germline (reference sequence). CDR3 DNA: TGTGCCAGCAGTTACCAGGGAGACTACGAGCAGTACTTC. As protein: CASSYQGDYEQYF.

This clonotype was seen ten or more times. The gene calls are TRBV7-2 and TRBJ2-5; no reliable D call. The ends were cut back, 3 bases at V and 4 bases at J, with 9 bases in the middle. Germline CDR1 SGHTA, CDR2 FQGNSA. The CDR3 contains 13 residues. The CDR3 sequence: CASSFAPGETQYF. CDR3 DNA: TGTGCCAGCAGCTTCGCCCCCGGAGAGACCCAGTACTTC.

This chain links TRBV7-8 with TRBJ2-7; a weak D match, TRBD2 (6 bases). Germline lookup yields CDR1 SGHVS and CDR2 FQNEAQ. V shed 1 base and J shed 6 bases, with 10 bases lying between them. This CDR3 region has 13 residues. Here the CDR3 reads CASSLGDFGEQYF. DNA of the CDR3: TGTGCCAGCAGCTTAGGGGACTTCGGCGAGCAGTACTTC.